This TCR beta chain stems from a study of blood T cell repertoires in COVID-19. Clones were sequenced by immunoSEQ multiplex PCR, and TCRdb holds only the in-frame ones, with some missing. Found here are roughly 230,000 clones, approximately 83% of them singletons; the top ten hold about 4.2%. The germline CDR1 and CDR2 sequences are MNHEY and SVGAGI. V lost 6 bases to trimming and J lost 5 bases; unmatched junction nucleotides: 10. This CDR3 contains 14 residues. V gene TRBV6-5 combines with J gene TRBJ2-7; TRBD1 aligns across 7 bases. Source material: peripheral blood. This TCR came from a man aged 50 to 60 with active or convalescent COVID-19. The CDR3 DNA is TGTGCCAGCAGGTCCCGACAGGGTAGAAACGAGCAGTACTTC. It is translated as CASRSRQGRNEQYF.